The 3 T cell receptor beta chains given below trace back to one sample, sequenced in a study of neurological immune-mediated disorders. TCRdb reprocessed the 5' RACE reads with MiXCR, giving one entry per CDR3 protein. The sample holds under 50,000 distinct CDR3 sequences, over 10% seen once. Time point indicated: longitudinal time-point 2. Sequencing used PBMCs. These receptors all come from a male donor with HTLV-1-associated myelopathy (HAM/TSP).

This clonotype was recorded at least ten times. For the CDR3, the DNA is TGTGCCACCTGCCTTTCGGAGCGGAACACCGGGGAGCTGTTTTTT. This encodes CATCLSERNTGELFF. V and J are TRBV6-2 or TRBV6-3 and TRBJ2-2; D is uncertain. This CDR3 is 15 amino acids long. V was cut by 10 bases and J by 1 base, with 16 bases left in between. Germline V gives CDR1 MNHEY, CDR2 SVGEGT.

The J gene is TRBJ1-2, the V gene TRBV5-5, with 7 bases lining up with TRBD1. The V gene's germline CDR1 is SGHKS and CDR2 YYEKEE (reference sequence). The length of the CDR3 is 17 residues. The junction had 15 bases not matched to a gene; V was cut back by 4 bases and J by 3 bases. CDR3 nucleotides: TGTGCCAGCAGCCAAGCGTCTGTGGACAGGCCTCACTATGGCTACACCTTC. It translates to CASSQASVDRPHYGYTF.

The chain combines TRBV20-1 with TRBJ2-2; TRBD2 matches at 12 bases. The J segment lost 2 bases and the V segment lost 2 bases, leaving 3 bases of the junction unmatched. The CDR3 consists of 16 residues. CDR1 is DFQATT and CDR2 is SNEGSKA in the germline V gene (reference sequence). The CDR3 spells CSARRTSGANTGELFF. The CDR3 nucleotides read TGCAGTGCTAGACGGACTAGCGGGGCCAACACCGGGGAGCTGTTTTTT.